The 11 T cell receptor beta chains below all came from one sample that was sequenced in a study of blood T cell repertoires in COVID-19 (dated by TCRdb to 2020 to 2022). Library prep was done by the immunoSEQ multiplex PCR assay. Drawn from immuneACCESS, this table holds only the in-frame rearrangements with V and J called that TCRdb kept. Clones are partly lost; checked studies trace under half to an unresolved V gene and leave the rest unexplained. Counted in this sample were 80,000 to 90,000 clones; about 80% of them appeared once. The ten most abundant clones make up roughly 2.2% of the sample. The specimen was peripheral blood. The receptors stem from a woman in her 70s with acute or convalescent COVID-19.

This chain's CDR3 is CASSLSAGYGYTF. CDR3 nucleotide sequence: TGTGCCAGCAGTTTATCGGCAGGCTATGGCTACACCTTC. The chain carries TRBV27 and TRBJ1-2; D remains unclear. Germline-derived CDR1 and CDR2 are MNHEY and SMNVEV (reference sequence). The germline V and J ends were trimmed by 0 bases and 4 bases, with 6 bases remaining between them. The CDR3 runs to 13 residues.

The gene calls are TRBV5-1 and TRBJ1-4; 9 bases agree with TRBD1. From germline, CDR1 is SGHRS and CDR2 YFSETQ. This CDR3 has 16 amino acids. The junction had 8 bases not matched to a gene; V was cut back by 0 bases and J by 8 bases. The CDR3 nucleotides are TGCGCCAGCAGCTTGGAACAGGGGGCCGGCAGGGAAAAACTGTTTTTT. It specifies CASSLEQGAGREKLFF.

The chain uses TRBV5-1 and TRBJ1-1, with D possibly being TRBD1 (6 bases). V lost 0 bases to trimming and J lost 4 bases, with 13 bases between them. The V gene's germline CDR1 is SGHRS and CDR2 YFSETQ. The CDR3 loop spans 15 amino acids. The CDR3: CASSLAAGAPTEAFF. Here the CDR3 DNA reads TGCGCCAGCAGCTTGGCCGCGGGGGCGCCCACTGAAGCTTTCTTT.

Regarding this clone: Distinct nucleotide sequences in the sample also encode this CDR3. This chain joins TRBV5-1 and TRBJ1-1, with 7 bases that match TRBD1. The CDR3 covers 14 residues. J lost 0 bases, V lost 5 bases, and 4 bases had no gene match. Looked up from germline, CDR1 is SGHRS and CDR2 is YFSETQ. The CDR3 sequence is CASSQGTVNTEAFF. The CDR3 DNA reads TGCGCCAGCAGTCAGGGGACAGTGAACACTGAAGCTTTCTTT.

This clone has only one observation. The chain couples TRBV20-1 to TRBJ1-2, with TRBD1 matching 8 bases. With 4 bases clipped from V and 5 bases from J, the junction kept 18 bases outside the gene matches. In germline, CDR1 is DFQATT, CDR2 SNEGSKA (reference sequence). The CDR3 spans 17 residues. The CDR3 protein is CSANEDRAGELTYGYTF. The CDR3 DNA sequence: TGCAGTGCTAATGAGGACAGGGCGGGGGAACTTACGTATGGCTACACCTTC.

There are a few counts of this clone. The chain couples TRBV11-2 to TRBJ1-1; 8 bases align to TRBD1. Germline trimming cut 6 bases from V and 6 bases from J; bases unmatched to any gene: 3. CDR1 and CDR2 (germline): SGHAT, FQNNGV. This CDR3 comprises 12 residues. In nucleotides, the CDR3 is TGTGCCAGCAGTCGGACAGGGTCTGAAGCTTTCTTT. Translating gives CASSRTGSEAFF.

V usage is TRBV30 and J usage is TRBJ1-3; perhaps TRBD1 as D (5 bases). V was clipped by 0 bases and J by 3 bases, with 15 bases between them. In germline, CDR1 is GTSNPN, CDR2 SVGIG (reference sequence). This CDR3 comprises 16 residues. The CDR3, as DNA: TGTGCCTGGAGTGTACGCCCTTTCAGGGTTGGAAACACCATATATTTT. It yields the protein CAWSVRPFRVGNTIYF. The full variable domain, with the rest looked up from reference TRBV30 and TRBJ1-3, is SQTIHQWPATLVQPVGSPLSLECTVEGTSNPNLYWYRQAAGRGLQLLFYSVGIGQISSEVPQNLSASRPQDRQFILSSKKLLLSDSGFYLCAWSVRPFRVGNTIYFGEGSWLTVV.

The chain has TRBV6-5 and TRBJ1-1; TRBD1 agrees at 8 bases. After removal of 8 bases from V and 3 bases from J, the junction contained 11 bases not matched to a gene. CDR1 is MNHEY, CDR2 SVGAGI, per germline. CDR3 length: 15 residues. CDR3 in DNA: TGTGCCAGCGCCGTCGCAGGGGGCGGGGACACTGAAGCTTTCTTT. Protein: CASAVAGGGDTEAFF.

The chain employs TRBV2 and TRBJ1-1; tentatively, D is TRBD1 (5 bases). V was shortened by 2 bases and J by 5 bases, with 12 bases between the two germline ends. The length of the CDR3 is 14 residues. CDR1 is SNHLY, CDR2 FYNNEI, per germline. The CDR3 sequence: CASSERAGLTEAFF. The CDR3 DNA reads TGTGCCAGCAGTGAAAGGGCAGGGTTGACTGAAGCTTTCTTT.

This chain connects TRBV10-2 to TRBJ1-4, with D tentatively TRBD1 (5 bases). Germline V gene sequence: CDR1 WSHSY, CDR2 SAAADI. CDR3 length: 14 residues. The ends were cut back, 2 bases at V and 4 bases at J, with 8 bases in the middle. This chain's CDR3 is CASSEMGGNEKLFF. CDR3 coding DNA: TGCGCCAGCAGTGAGATGGGGGGTAATGAAAAACTGTTTTTT.

This clone was observed a handful of times. V and J are TRBV2 and TRBJ1-1; 7 bases align to TRBD1. V shed 2 bases, J shed 4 bases, and the junction held 1 base outside the gene matches. The CDR3 has 13 residues. CDR1 is SNHLY and CDR2 is FYNNEI in the germline V gene. The CDR3 loop is CASSEYRGTEAFF. CDR3 in DNA: TGTGCCAGCAGTGAATACAGGGGCACTGAAGCTTTCTTT.